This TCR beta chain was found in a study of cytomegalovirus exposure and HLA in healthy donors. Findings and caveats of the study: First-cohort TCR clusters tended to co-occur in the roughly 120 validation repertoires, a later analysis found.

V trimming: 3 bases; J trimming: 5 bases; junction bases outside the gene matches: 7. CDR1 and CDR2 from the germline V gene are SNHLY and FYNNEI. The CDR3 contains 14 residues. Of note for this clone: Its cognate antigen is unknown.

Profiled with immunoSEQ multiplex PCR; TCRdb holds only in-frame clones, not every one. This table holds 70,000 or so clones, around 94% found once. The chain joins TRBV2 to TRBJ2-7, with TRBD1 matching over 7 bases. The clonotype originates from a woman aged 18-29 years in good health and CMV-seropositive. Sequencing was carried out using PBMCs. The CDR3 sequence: CASSDLDRVDEQYF. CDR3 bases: TGTGCCAGCAGTGACTTAGACAGGGTAGACGAGCAGTACTTC.